This T cell receptor beta chain was retrieved from a study of T cell responses to AZD1222 COVID-19 vaccine. This table comes from immunoSEQ multiplex PCR, and its TCRdb copy is limited to in-frame clones, with some not included. The data hold under 95,000 clones, with around 90% observed a single time. CDR3 size: 14 residues. CDR1 LNHDA and CDR2 SQIVND come from the germline V gene (reference sequence). V was pared by 7 bases and J by 3 bases, with 15 bases between. The J gene is TRBJ1-2, the V gene TRBV19; a possible D gene is TRBD1 (5 bases). Sample: peripheral blood, taken on day 0 of AZD1222 vaccination. The sequence was obtained from an adult in good health. CDR3 bases: TGTGCCAGTACCCCAGACAGAACCTACTATGGCTACACCTTC. Encoded protein: CASTPDRTYYGYTF.